The 31 T cell receptor beta chains below all came from one sample that was sequenced in a study of metastatic and nonmetastatic thyroid tumors. TCRdb re-called the PCR reads with MiXCR. The sample holds some 90,000 clones; around 9.1% are singletons and the top ten take 8% to 10%. Patients had received no treatment of any kind before thyroid surgery. Source material: blood. All receptors come from a female donor with papillary thyroid cancer or a benign thyroid nodule (not recorded which). Some clones in this sample may be carry-over from other donors' samples.

The sample holds many counts of this clone. The chain is built from TRBV28 and TRBJ1-6, with D perhaps matching TRBD1 (5 bases). Trimming took 6 bases from V and 5 from J, leaving 26 bases between them. The CDR3 loop spans 19 amino acids. Germline CDR1 reads MDHEN; CDR2 reads SYDVKM. In nucleotides, the CDR3 is TGTGCCAGCAGCTCAGGGTACAGGTTTTCCGGGTCCAATAATTCACCCCTCCACTTT. It is translated as CASSSGYRFSGSNNSPLHF.

This clone has a count of ten or more. The V gene is TRBV5-1, the J gene TRBJ2-2; no clear D gene. The CDR3 runs to 12 residues. The V end lost 3 bases, the J end lost 3 bases, and 3 bases lay between the germline ends. Per germline, CDR1 SGHRS and CDR2 YFSETQ. The CDR3 DNA reads TGCGCCAGCAGCTCGTACACCGGGGAGCTGTTTTTT. Translated, it gives CASSSYTGELFF.

Notes on this clone: A read error may explain this, as a much larger clone is one base away. In the same sample, other DNA sequences code for this CDR3. J is TRBJ2-2 and V is TRBV12-3 or TRBV12-4; no clear D gene. The CDR3 sequence is 17 residues long. The CDR3 spells CAGSFPPVGLVTGELFF. The CDR3 DNA follows: TGTGCCGGCAGTTTCCCACCCGTGGGGTTGGTCACCGGGGAGCTGTTTTTT.

The chain links TRBV12-3 or TRBV12-4 to TRBJ2-7; D is uncertain. CDR3 size: 12 residues. V shed 8 bases and J shed 6 bases, with 14 bases lying between them. CDR3 DNA: TGTGCCAGCCCTTTTCCGGTTGGCGAGCAGTACTTC. Translated, it gives CASPFPVGEQYF.

This clone has a handful of counts. The rearrangement joins TRBV27 to TRBJ2-7; D ambiguous. Germline loops: CDR1 MNHEY, CDR2 SMNVEV (reference sequence). V lost 8 bases and J lost 7, with 18 bases in between. The CDR3 covers 13 residues. CDR3 DNA sequence: TGTGCCAGCTCGAAAGGGTCCCTACGGGAGCAGTACTTC. Protein: CASSKGSLREQYF.

This clone was seen many times. V usage is TRBV3-1 and J usage is TRBJ2-7, with TRBD1 matching 11 bases. Germline CDR1 is LGHDT and CDR2 is YNNKEL (reference sequence). The V and J ends lost 4 bases and 6 bases, in that order; junction bases with no gene match: 8. This CDR3 spans 15 amino acids. The CDR3 loop reads CASSPGTGGSREQYF. For the CDR3, the DNA is TGTGCCAGCAGCCCGGGGACAGGGGGAAGTCGCGAGCAGTACTTC.

In its sample, this clone was seen many times. The chain combines TRBV28 with TRBJ2-7, with TRBD1 as a possible D gene (7 bases). The germline gives CDR1 MDHEN, CDR2 SYDVKM. Trimming shortened V by 6 bases and J by 3 bases, and 9 bases separated the two germline ends. The CDR3 is 12 residues long. The CDR3 DNA reads as TGTGCCAGCAGGCGGGACAGCTACGAGCAGTACTTC. Its protein is CASRRDSYEQYF.

This clone was recorded many times. The chain recombines TRBV10-2 with TRBJ1-2; D not resolved. Deletions cut 6 bases from V and 6 bases from J, with 14 bases between. The germline V gene encodes CDR1 WSHSY and CDR2 SAAADI. This CDR3 has 13 residues. This chain's CDR3 is CASSPWIRDGYTF. The DNA for the CDR3 is TGCGCCAGCAGCCCGTGGATCCGGGATGGCTACACCTTC.

This clone has only a few counts. The rearrangement joins TRBV28 to TRBJ1-4, with 8 bases aligning to TRBD1. The CDR3 has 14 amino acids. Germline assignment: CDR1 MDHEN and CDR2 SYDVKM. V was clipped by 6 bases and J by 7 bases; unmatched bases: 7. In nucleotides, the CDR3 is TGTGCCAGCAGACCAACAGGGGGTGGTGAAAAACTGTTTTTT. This encodes CASRPTGGGEKLFF.

This clone was found many times. The sample holds other DNA sequences that translate to the same CDR3. The rearrangement uses TRBV28 and TRBJ2-3; no reliable D call. The V end lost 6 bases, the J end lost 6 bases, and 10 bases lay between the germline ends. Germline CDR1 reads MDHEN; CDR2 reads SYDVKM. The CDR3 consists of 12 residues. The CDR3 nucleotides read TGTGCCAGCAGACCGCGGCCCGATACGCAGTATTTT. Protein: CASRPRPDTQYF.

Ten or more counts support this clone. The chain has TRBV29-1 and TRBJ1-2, with a tentative D call TRBD1 (6 bases). CDR3 size: 16 residues. V was clipped by 6 bases and J by 2 bases, with 22 bases between them. Germline loops: CDR1 SQVTM, CDR2 ANQGSEA. The CDR3 DNA reads as TGCAGCGTCCCAGAATTCCGGGACACTTACAACTATGGCTACACCTTC. Protein product: CSVPEFRDTYNYGYTF.

This clone was picked up many times. CDR3 bases: TGTGCCAGCAGTTACGGAGCGGGGGACACAGATACGCAGTATTTT. As protein: CASSYGAGDTDTQYF. This sequence joins TRBV6-2 or TRBV6-3 and TRBJ2-3; 8 nucleotides match TRBD2. This CDR3 spans 15 amino acids. Germline V CDR1 and CDR2: MNHEY, SVGEGT. V dropped 2 bases and J dropped 2; count of bases not matched to a gene: 3.

In this sample, this clone turned up many times. CDR3 coding DNA: TGTGCCAGCAGTTACTCGATAGATCCTGATACGCAGTATTTT. As protein: CASSYSIDPDTQYF. The genes are TRBV6-5 and TRBJ2-3; D gene uncertain. Trimming pared 0 bases from V and 6 bases from J, leaving 10 bases between. CDR1 and CDR2 (germline): MNHEY, SVGAGI. The CDR3 is 14 residues long.

The chain joins TRBV11-2 to TRBJ1-2, with a tentative D call TRBD1 (5 bases). Germline-derived CDR1 and CDR2 are SGHAT and FQNNGV. The CDR3 totals 14 residues. Trimming cost V 1 base and J 7 bases, with 13 bases left between them. CDR3 sequence (DNA): TGTGCCAGCAGCTTAGCTGGGGCCCACAGTGGCTACACCTTC. Protein: CASSLAGAHSGYTF.

This clone was detected ten times or more. The rearrangement uses TRBV5-1 and TRBJ1-6; 8 bases are shared with TRBD1. The CDR3 sequence is 15 residues long. Germline CDR1 reads SGHRS; CDR2 reads YFSETQ. V trimming: 6 bases; J trimming: 9 bases; junction bases outside the gene matches: 11. The CDR3 region is CASTLEGTGPSPLHF. The CDR3 coding sequence is TGCGCCAGCACCCTTGAGGGGACAGGTCCTTCACCCCTCCACTTT.

This clone has a count of ten or more. The chain joins TRBV25-1 to TRBJ2-7; D not resolved. CDR1 is MGHDK and CDR2 is SYGVNS in the germline V gene. Trimming removed 3 bases at V and 0 bases at J, with 3 bases between. The CDR3 runs to 12 residues. The CDR3 nucleotides are TGTGCCAGCAGTGAGAGCTCCTACGAGCAGTACTTC. It yields the protein CASSESSYEQYF.

This clone was seen ten or more times. The chain employs TRBV3-1 and TRBJ2-7; D is uncertain. The CDR3 has 15 residues. CDR1 and CDR2 (germline): LGHDT, YNNKEL (reference sequence). V was trimmed by 4 bases and J by 7 bases, leaving 20 bases between them. The CDR3 region has the DNA TGTGCCAGCAGCCTGGAAGGAACCTCGCTCGGGGAGCAGTACTTC. Amino acids: CASSLEGTSLGEQYF.

Ten or more counts support this clone. The rearrangement joins TRBV12-3 or TRBV12-4 to TRBJ2-2; the D is unclear. The CDR3 has 16 residues. V was pared by 6 bases and J by 1 base, with 15 bases between. CDR3 nucleotides: TGTGCCAGCAGCCCTCAACCAACCGGGAACACCGGGGAGCTGTTTTTT. It translates to CASSPQPTGNTGELFF.

This clone appeared a few times. This sample includes further DNA sequences coding for the same CDR3. The rearrangement links TRBV29-1 to TRBJ2-1, with 8 positions matching TRBD1. The length of the CDR3 is 14 residues. Germline V gives CDR1 SQVTM, CDR2 ANQGSEA. With V trimmed by 6 bases and J by 4 bases, 8 bases remained unmatched. In DNA form, the CDR3 reads TGCAGCGTCAGAAGGGGACAGGAGTACAATGAGCAGTTCTTC. This encodes CSVRRGQEYNEQFF.

This clone has ten or more counts. Other nucleotide sequences from this sample produce the same CDR3. The V and J genes are TRBV2 and TRBJ1-1; D unresolved. Per germline, CDR1 SNHLY and CDR2 FYNNEI. V was trimmed by 8 bases and J by 2 bases, leaving 9 bases between them. The CDR3 runs 12 residues. CDR3 sequence reads: CASATSNTEAFF. CDR3 nucleotide sequence: TGTGCCAGCGCGACATCCAACACTGAAGCTTTCTTT.

This clone was detected only a few times. A much larger clone lies one base from this, so it may be a read error. This rearrangement joins TRBV5-1 to TRBJ2-7; TRBD1 aligns across 7 bases. This CDR3 has 14 residues. After removal of 1 base from V and 6 bases from J, the junction contained 7 bases not matched to a gene. Germline values: CDR1 SGHRS, CDR2 YFSETQ. The CDR3 DNA reads TGCGCCAGCAGCTTGCGAGGGGGCCCCGGCGAGCAGTACTTC. It specifies CASSLRGGPGEQYF.

This clone was picked up many times. This chain joins TRBV12-3 or TRBV12-4 and TRBJ2-7, with D possibly matching TRBD1 (5 bases). V lost 5 bases and J lost 3, with 8 bases in between. The CDR3 consists of 12 residues. CDR3 amino acids: CASSPDSYEQYF. CDR3 nucleotide sequence: TGTGCCAGCAGTCCCGACAGCTACGAGCAGTACTTC.

This clone occurred a few times. The chain uses TRBV20-1 and TRBJ1-1; 8 bases line up with TRBD1. This CDR3 is built from 13 residues. Germline CDR1 and CDR2: DFQATT and SNEGSKA (reference sequence). V trimming: 4 bases; J trimming: 4 bases; junction bases outside the gene matches: 5. CDR3 DNA sequence: TGCAGTGCTATAACAGGGGGTGGCACTGAAGCTTTCTTT. Its translation is CSAITGGGTEAFF.

This clone was found many times. The chain is built from TRBV25-1 and TRBJ1-2, with D tentatively TRBD1 (6 bases). The ends were cut back, 1 base at V and 4 bases at J, with 13 bases in the middle. The length of the CDR3 is 15 residues. CDR1 MGHDK and CDR2 SYGVNS come from the germline V gene. The chain's CDR3 is CASSEFPQDSYGYTF. The CDR3 DNA sequence: TGTGCCAGCAGTGAATTCCCCCAGGACAGCTATGGCTACACCTTC.

As regards this clone: A read error may be the cause here, since a much bigger clone is one base away. The genes are TRBV19 and TRBJ1-5, with TRBD1 matching 8 bases. Germline V CDR1 and CDR2: LNHDA, SQIVND (reference sequence). The CDR3 consists of 12 residues. This chain's CDR3 is CSSQQGGMPQHF. CDR3 DNA: TGTTCCAGCCAACAGGGGGGGATGCCCCAGCATTTT.

This clone was observed at least ten times. This chain uses TRBV20-1 with TRBJ2-3; 12 bases map to TRBD2. Trimming cost V 5 bases and J 6 bases; bases outside gene matches: 9. The CDR3 runs to 15 residues. The germline CDR1 and CDR2 sequences are DFQATT and SNEGSKA (reference sequence). The DNA of the CDR3 is TGCAGTGCTGCTCCCACTAGCGGGGGGAAGGATACGCAGTATTTT. Protein product: CSAAPTSGGKDTQYF.

This clone was detected many times. The rearrangement links TRBV2 to TRBJ2-1, with D tentatively TRBD2 (6 bases). The CDR3 sequence is 14 residues long. Germline CDR1 is SNHLY and CDR2 is FYNNEI. Trimming took 10 bases from V and 8 from J, leaving 21 bases between them. CDR3 in DNA: TGTGCCACTTCGCTCGAAGGGTCGGGGGATGAGCAGTTCTTC. As protein: CATSLEGSGDEQFF.

This clone was counted at least ten times. J is TRBJ1-3 and V is TRBV4-2, with D unresolved. CDR1 is LGHNA, CDR2 YNFKEQ, per germline. The CDR3 is made up of 15 amino acids. Trimming removed 1 base at V and 4 bases at J, with 11 bases between. CDR3: CASSQVIAEGNTIYF. The CDR3 DNA reads as TGTGCCAGCAGCCAAGTCATCGCGGAGGGAAACACCATATATTTT.

This clone was counted many times. The chain employs TRBV5-5 and TRBJ2-6, with D perhaps matching TRBD1 (6 bases). Germline values: CDR1 SGHKS, CDR2 YYEKEE (reference sequence). V was clipped by 5 bases and J by 0 bases, with 12 bases between them. The CDR3 covers 16 residues. This chain's CDR3 is CASRRTTGSGANVLTF. CDR3 sequence (DNA): TGTGCCAGCAGGAGAACGACAGGCTCTGGGGCCAACGTCCTGACTTTC.

In its sample, this clone was seen many times. The sample holds other DNA sequences that translate to the same CDR3. The J gene is TRBJ1-6, the V gene TRBV7-9; TRBD1 aligns across 9 bases. The V segment lost 1 base and the J segment 5 bases; nucleotides outside the gene matches: 0. Germline-derived CDR1 and CDR2 are SEHNR and FQNEAQ (reference sequence). The CDR3 consists of 15 residues. CDR3 DNA sequence: TGTGCCAGCAGCTTAGGGGACAGGGATAATTCACCCCTCCACTTT. Translation: CASSLGDRDNSPLHF.

This chain joins TRBV7-8 and TRBJ2-3; 11 bases map to TRBD2. V gave up 6 bases and J gave up 6 bases; unmatched junction bases: 5. Germline V CDR1 and CDR2: SGHVS, FQNEAQ. This CDR3 spans 14 amino acids. CDR3: CASSRLAGRDTQYF. Here the CDR3 DNA reads TGTGCCAGCAGTCGACTAGCGGGGAGGGATACGCAGTATTTT.